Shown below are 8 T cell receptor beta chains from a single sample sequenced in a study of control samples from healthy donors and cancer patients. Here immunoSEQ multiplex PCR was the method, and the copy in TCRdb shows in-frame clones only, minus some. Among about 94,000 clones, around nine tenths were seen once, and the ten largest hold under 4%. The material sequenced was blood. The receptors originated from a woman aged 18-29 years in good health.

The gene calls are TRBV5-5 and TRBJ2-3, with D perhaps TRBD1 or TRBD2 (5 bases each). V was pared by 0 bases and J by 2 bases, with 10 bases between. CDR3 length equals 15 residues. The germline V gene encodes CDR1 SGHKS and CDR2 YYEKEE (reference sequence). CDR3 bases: TGTGCCAGCAGCTTGGCGGGGCAAAACACAGATACGCAGTATTTT. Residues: CASSLAGQNTDTQYF.

The CDR3 protein is CASSVWTGMGETQYF. For the CDR3, the DNA is TGTGCCAGTAGTGTATGGACAGGGATGGGAGAGACCCAGTACTTC. The chain is built from TRBV19 and TRBJ2-5; the match to TRBD1 covers 8 bases. The germline gives CDR1 LNHDA, CDR2 SQIVND (reference sequence). The V segment lost 5 bases and the J segment 4 bases; nucleotides outside the gene matches: 9. This CDR3 contains 15 residues.

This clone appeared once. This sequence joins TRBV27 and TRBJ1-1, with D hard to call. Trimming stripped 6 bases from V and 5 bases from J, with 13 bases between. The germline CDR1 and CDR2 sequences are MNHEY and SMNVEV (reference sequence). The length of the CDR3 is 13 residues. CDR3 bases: TGTGCCAGCAGAGAGGAATTTTGGACTGAAGCTTTCTTT. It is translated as CASREEFWTEAFF.

CDR3 in DNA: TGTGCCACCAGTGACGGGACCGGGGGCAAAGTGAACACCGGGGAGCTGTTTTTT. Its protein is CATSDGTGGKVNTGELFF. V and J are TRBV24-1 and TRBJ2-2, with D perhaps TRBD1 or TRBD2 (6 bases each). This CDR3 has 18 residues. Trimming took off 4 bases at V and 1 base at J, with 18 bases between the two ends. Germline assignment: CDR1 KGHDR and CDR2 SFDVKD.

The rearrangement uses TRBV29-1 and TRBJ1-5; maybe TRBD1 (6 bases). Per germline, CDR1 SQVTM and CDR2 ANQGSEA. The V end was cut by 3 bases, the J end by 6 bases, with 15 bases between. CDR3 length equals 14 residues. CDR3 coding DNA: TGCAGCGTTGATGAACAGGGAGTCGGTCAGCCCCAGCATTTT. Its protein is CSVDEQGVGQPQHF.

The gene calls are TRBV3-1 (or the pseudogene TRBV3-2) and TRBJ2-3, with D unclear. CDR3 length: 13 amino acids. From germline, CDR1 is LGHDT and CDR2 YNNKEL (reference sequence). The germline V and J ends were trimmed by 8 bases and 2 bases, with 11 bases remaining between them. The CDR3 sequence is CASHGRITDTQYF. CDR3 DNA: TGTGCCAGCCACGGACGGATCACAGATACGCAGTATTTT.

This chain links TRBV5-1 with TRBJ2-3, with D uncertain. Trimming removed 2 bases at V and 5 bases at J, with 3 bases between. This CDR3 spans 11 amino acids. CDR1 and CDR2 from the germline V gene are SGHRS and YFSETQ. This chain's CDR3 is CASSLLDTQYF. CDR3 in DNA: TGCGCCAGCAGCTTACTAGATACGCAGTATTTT.

CDR3: CASSLGQDTEAFF. In DNA, the CDR3 is TGTGCCAGCAGTTTGGGACAGGACACTGAAGCTTTCTTT. This chain joins TRBV12-3 or TRBV12-4 and TRBJ1-1, with 8 positions matching TRBD1. This CDR3 has 13 residues. V shed 3 bases, J shed 3 bases, and the junction held 0 bases outside the gene matches.